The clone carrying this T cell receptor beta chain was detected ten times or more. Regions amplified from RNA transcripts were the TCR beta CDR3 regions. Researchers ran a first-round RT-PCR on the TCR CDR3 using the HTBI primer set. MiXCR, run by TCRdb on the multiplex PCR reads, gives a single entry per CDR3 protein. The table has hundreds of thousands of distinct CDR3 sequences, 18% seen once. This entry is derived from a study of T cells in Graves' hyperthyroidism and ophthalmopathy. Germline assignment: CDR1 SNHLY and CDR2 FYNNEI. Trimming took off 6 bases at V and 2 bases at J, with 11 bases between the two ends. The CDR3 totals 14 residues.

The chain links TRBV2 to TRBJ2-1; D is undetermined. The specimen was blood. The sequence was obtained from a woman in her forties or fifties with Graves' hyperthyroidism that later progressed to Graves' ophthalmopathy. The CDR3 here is CASSRARTYNEQFF. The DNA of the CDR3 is TGTGCCAGCAGCCGGGCCCGGACCTACAATGAGCAGTTCTTC.